This paragraph reports one T cell receptor (beta chain). The specificity of this receptor is unknown. No base qualities exist here, and no much larger clone lies one base off it. The collaborating institutions used their own protocols to collect whole blood in K2EDTA tubes. For TCRbeta analysis, collaborator samples were shipped as frozen whole blood, as isolated PBMCs, or as DNA extracted from either sample type. The data derive from a study of blood T cell repertoires in COVID-19 (dated by TCRdb to the early 2020s). In terms of the full investigation: Collaborator samples came from the United States, Italy and Spain and covered acute and convalescent phases of COVID-19. The repertoires were released in a freely available public database meant as a resource for research on the immune response to SARS-CoV-2. HLA class I and class II types, where available, came from metadata supplied by the sample provider rather than from assay-based typing. The prospective study material was composed of cDNA or gDNA derived from T cells, B-cell-depleted T cells, or PBMCs. Sample metadata almost always included a de-identified subject ID, COVID-19 status, age in years and sex. Samples came from the ongoing ImmuneRACE study (first 160 participants) plus 1,254 subjects from 6 global collaborators. Deeply sampled blood TCRbeta repertoires from subjects exposed to, actively infected with, or recovered from COVID-19 were included in the dataset. The full study reports these points: How much clinical and demographic metadata was included differed by source and by participant, and the metadata was provided uncurated.

Per the germline V gene, SGDLS is the CDR1 and YYNGEE is the CDR2. V lost 0 bases and J lost 0 bases; the stretch between them is 14 bases long. The CDR3 spans 17 residues, from the cysteine through the phenylalanine. The sequence is cut down to CDR3 DNA, 51 bases in frame from base 1. TCRbeta CDR3 regions were amplified from genomic DNA using the immunoSEQ Assay, a bias-controlled multiplex PCR. The paper's data handling went like this. Within the assay, amplification of reference gene primers was used to estimate how many nucleated cells each sample contained. To quantify the absolute abundance of each unique TCRbeta CDR3 rearrangement, sequence reads were collapsed and filtered. Productive Simpson clonality was computed per sample as the square root of Simpson's diversity index over productive rearrangements. Imported from immuneACCESS, the table was reduced by TCRdb to in-frame sequences with V and J called. These copies leave out some clones; in studies compared against another copy, an unresolved V gene accounts for under half, and the cause of the remainder is not known. Clone size and V and J calls were adopted from that table, with D and trimming inferred from the DNA. The sample table contains around 170,000 clones; only one count was recorded for around 74% of them. The ten biggest clones cover around 3% of the sample.

The chain employs TRBV9 and TRBJ2-3, with the D gene call left open. The sequence came from a woman of 80 years or more with acute or convalescent COVID-19. Sequencing input: peripheral blood. The CDR3 here reads CASSVGVGGQSTDTQYF. In nucleotides, the sequence is TGTGCCAGCAGCGTAGGGGTCGGCGGTCAGAGCACAGATACGCAGTATTTT.